This TCR beta chain is from a study of cytomegalovirus exposure and HLA in healthy donors. Turning to this clone: The antigen is not known.

Researchers ran the PCR with 60 Vbeta and 13 Jbeta primers. Clones were read by immunoSEQ multiplex PCR, and TCRdb kept only the in-frame ones, dropping some. The table shows 65,000 to 80,000 clones, with less than 80% occurring only once. Findings of the study overall: As a later analysis showed, a missense DCLRE1C variant was linked to trimming of TCR beta V- and J-genes. Judged likely to be a sequencing artifact was a cluster of highly shared sequence variants. In a later analysis, about 17,000 TCR beta sequences were associated with HLA alleles at 0.05 false discovery rate. Reportedly, HLA-A and HLA-B alleles of most subjects were accurately predicted from TCR beta.

The sequenced material came from PBMCs. The source is a woman in her forties in good health and CMV-seropositive.

DNA for the CDR3: TGCGCCAGCAGCCAAGATTGGAAGGGGGTGCCGAATGAGCAGTTCTTC. Amino acids: CASSQDWKGVPNEQFF. V is TRBV4-3 and J is TRBJ2-1; tentatively, D is TRBD1 (6 bases). This CDR3 comprises 16 residues. Trimming removed 0 bases at V and 7 bases at J, with 16 bases between. Germline V lookup: CDR1 LGHNA, CDR2 YSLEER.